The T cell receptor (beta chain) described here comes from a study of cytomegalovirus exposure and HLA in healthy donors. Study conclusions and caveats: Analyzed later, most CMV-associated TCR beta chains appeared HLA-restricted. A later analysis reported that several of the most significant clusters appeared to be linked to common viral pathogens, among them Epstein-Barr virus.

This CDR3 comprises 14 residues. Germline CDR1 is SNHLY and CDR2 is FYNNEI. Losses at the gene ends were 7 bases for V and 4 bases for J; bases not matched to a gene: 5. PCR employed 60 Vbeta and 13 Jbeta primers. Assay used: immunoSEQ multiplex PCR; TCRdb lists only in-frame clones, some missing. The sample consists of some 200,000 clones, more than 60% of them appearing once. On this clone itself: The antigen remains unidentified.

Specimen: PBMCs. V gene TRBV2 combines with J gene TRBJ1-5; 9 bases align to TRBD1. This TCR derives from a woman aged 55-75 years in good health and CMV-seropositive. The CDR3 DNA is TGTGCCAGCAAAACCGGGACAGGGAATCAGCCCCAGCATTTT. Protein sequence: CASKTGTGNQPQHF.